This TCR beta chain was found in a study of T-cell memory formation after mild COVID-19. Barcoded TCR alpha and TCR beta cDNA libraries with UMIs came from 5'RACE using constant-segment primers. From the 5' RACE reads, TCRdb called clonotypes with MiXCR, one entry per CDR3 protein. Here the sample spans under 400,000 distinct CDR3 sequences, more than 20% being singletons. A few counts support this clonotype. Its antigen is undetermined. The study's findings and limits: Some SARS-CoV-2-responding clones were already detected in memory before infection. Contracting CD4+ clones sat mainly in CM and EM; CD8+ in EMRA. From day 15 to 85, contracting clones were balanced between CD4 and CD8, whereas later expanders leaned toward CD4+.

Germline CDR1 reads MNHEY; CDR2 reads SVGEGT. V was pared by 5 bases and J by 4 bases, with 13 bases between. This CDR3 region has 14 residues. The chain couples TRBV6-2 or TRBV6-3 to TRBJ2-3; D is unclear. The sequence was collected from an adult woman who had mild COVID-19 (a few samples of this study predate the infection). Cell type and time point are not known. The source material was PBMCs or a T cell subset sorted from them (not recorded which). The CDR3 spells CASSANLAADTQYF. CDR3 DNA sequence: TGTGCCAGCAGTGCCAACTTAGCAGCAGATACGCAGTATTTT.